This is a list of T cell receptor beta chains from one sample in a study of T cell repertoires in cytomegalovirus infection. MiXCR, applied by TCRdb to the reads, yields one record per CDR3 protein. Of some 170,000 distinct CDR3 sequences listed, roughly 15% were seen once; the top ten hold 20% to 25%. Sequencing used CD8+ T cells from PBMCs. All receptors derive from a human donor in good health (CMV status not recorded). Some clones in this sample may be carry-over from other donors' samples. The CDR3 runs from the conserved cysteine through the conserved F or W. The D gene is left open where the match is weak. Some rows mark clone size as missing; the rest say once, few, many or name a class of expanded clone.

D gene: NA
V gene: TRBV7-2
J gene: TRBJ1-4
clone size: many
CDR3 DNA: TGTGCCAGCAGCCTCGGGAGTCTACTGACGGGAAAACTGTTTTTT
CDR3 protein: CASSLGSLLTGKLFF

D gene: NA
V gene: TRBV2
J gene: TRBJ1-5
clone size: NA
CDR3 DNA: TGTGCCAGCAGTGTAGCCCTAAGCAATCAGCCCCAGCATTTT
CDR3 protein: CASSVALSNQPQHF

D gene: NA
V gene: TRBV5-6
J gene: TRBJ2-5
clone size: NA
CDR3 DNA: TGTGCCAGCAGCTTGGGGGACCAAGAGACCCAGTACTTC
CDR3 protein: CASSLGDQETQYF

D gene: TRBD1
V gene: TRBV4-2
J gene: TRBJ1-1
clone size: NA
CDR3 DNA: TGTGCCAGCAGCGAGGGACAGGGAAGAAACACTGAAGCTTTCTTT
CDR3 protein: CASSEGQGRNTEAFF

D gene: NA
V gene: TRBV12-3/TRBV12-4
J gene: TRBJ1-1
clone size: few
CDR3 DNA: TGTGCCAGCACAGAAGGGCACACTGAAGCTTTCTTT
CDR3 protein: CASTEGHTEAFF

D gene: NA
V gene: TRBV14
J gene: TRBJ2-1
clone size: few
CDR3 DNA: TGTGCCAGCAGCCAAGATCCACAGGGCTACAATGAGCAGTTCTTC
CDR3 protein: CASSQDPQGYNEQFF

D gene: NA
V gene: TRBV2
J gene: TRBJ2-5
clone size: NA
CDR3 DNA: TGTGCCAGCATGGGGACCTCCAGGGAGACCCAGTACTTC
CDR3 protein: CASMGTSRETQYF

D gene: TRBD1
V gene: TRBV6-2/TRBV6-3
J gene: TRBJ2-1
clone size: few
CDR3 DNA: TGTGCCAGCAGTTACAGGGGGCATGAGCAGTTCTTC
CDR3 protein: CASSYRGHEQFF

D gene: NA
V gene: TRBV28
J gene: TRBJ2-6
clone size: many
CDR3 DNA: TGTGCCAGCAGTTTCAGGGGCTCTGGGGCCAACGTCCTGACTTTC
CDR3 protein: CASSFRGSGANVLTF

D gene: NA
V gene: TRBV14
J gene: TRBJ1-4
clone size: NA
CDR3 DNA: TGTGCCAGCAGCCCTGTCGGAGGGGGAACTAATGAAAAACTGTTTTTT
CDR3 protein: CASSPVGGGTNEKLFF

D gene: TRBD2
V gene: TRBV9
J gene: TRBJ2-3
clone size: NA
CDR3 DNA: TGTGCCAGCAGCGTAGGCGGTAGCGGGGAAGGAGATACGCAGTATTTT
CDR3 protein: CASSVGGSGEGDTQYF

D gene: NA
V gene: TRBV20-1
J gene: TRBJ1-5
clone size: NA
CDR3 DNA: TGCAGTGCTACGCACAGGAGTGATAGCAATCAGCCCCAGCATTTT
CDR3 protein: CSATHRSDSNQPQHF

D gene: NA
V gene: TRBV29-1
J gene: TRBJ1-1
clone size: few
CDR3 DNA: TGCAGCGTTTCCATAGGTGTCGGGGGCGGAACTGAAGCTTTCTTT
CDR3 protein: CSVSIGVGGGTEAFF

D gene: TRBD1
V gene: TRBV29-1
J gene: TRBJ2-5
clone size: NA
CDR3 DNA: TGCAGCGGGGGGCGGACAGGGGGCGCGGAGACCCAGTACTTC
CDR3 protein: CSGGRTGGAETQYF

D gene: TRBD1
V gene: TRBV7-6
J gene: TRBJ1-5
clone size: NA
CDR3 DNA: TGTGCCAGCAGCACAACAGGGGCCTACAATCAGCCCCAGCATTTT
CDR3 protein: CASSTTGAYNQPQHF

D gene: NA
V gene: TRBV29-1
J gene: TRBJ1-2
clone size: few
CDR3 DNA: TGCAGCGTTCCTGTCCGGGGGTCCGATGGCTACACCTTC
CDR3 protein: CSVPVRGSDGYTF

D gene: NA
V gene: TRBV29-1
J gene: TRBJ2-1
clone size: few
CDR3 DNA: TGCAGCGCACCTCTGGGCCTCACGGGGGCTGAGCAGTTCTTC
CDR3 protein: CSAPLGLTGAEQFF

D gene: TRBD1
V gene: TRBV7-9
J gene: TRBJ2-5
clone size: few
CDR3 DNA: TGTGCCAGCAGCTCCGGACAGGGTAGTTGGGAGACCCAGTACTTC
CDR3 protein: CASSSGQGSWETQYF

D gene: TRBD2
V gene: TRBV7-4
J gene: TRBJ2-3
clone size: few
CDR3 DNA: TGTGCCAGCAGCGTGACTAGCTTCTCTAGCACAGATACGCAGTATTTT
CDR3 protein: CASSVTSFSSTDTQYF

D gene: TRBD1
V gene: TRBV30
J gene: TRBJ1-2
clone size: few
CDR3 DNA: TGTGCCTGGAGCACAGGGGGCGAAGGCTACACCTTC
CDR3 protein: CAWSTGGEGYTF

D gene: TRBD1
V gene: TRBV20-1
J gene: TRBJ2-3
clone size: NA
CDR3 DNA: TGCAGTGCTAGAGATATTGTGACAGGGACAGATACGCAGTATTTT
CDR3 protein: CSARDIVTGTDTQYF

D gene: NA
V gene: TRBV20-1
J gene: TRBJ2-7
clone size: few
CDR3 DNA: TGCAGTGCTTCAGACAGCTTTCACTCCTACGAGCAGTACTTC
CDR3 protein: CSASDSFHSYEQYF

D gene: NA
V gene: TRBV10-3
J gene: TRBJ2-5
clone size: NA
CDR3 DNA: TGTGCCATCAGTGAGTCGTGGGGAGATGGGACCCAGTACTTC
CDR3 protein: CAISESWGDGTQYF

D gene: NA
V gene: TRBV7-9
J gene: TRBJ1-4
clone size: NA
CDR3 DNA: TGTGCCAGCAGTGGAATGGAAAATGAAAAACTGTTTTTT
CDR3 protein: CASSGMENEKLFF

D gene: NA
V gene: TRBV6-2/TRBV6-3
J gene: TRBJ1-5
clone size: few
CDR3 DNA: TGTGCCAGCAGATCTCCAAGGTACCAACAGCCCCAGCATTTT
CDR3 protein: CASRSPRYQQPQHF

D gene: NA
V gene: TRBV7-9
J gene: TRBJ2-7
clone size: many
CDR3 DNA: TGTGCCAGCAGCTTAGATTTTGGATCCTACGAGCAGTACTTC
CDR3 protein: CASSLDFGSYEQYF

D gene: NA
V gene: TRBV7-9
J gene: TRBJ2-7
clone size: NA
CDR3 DNA: TGTGCCAGCAGTACACGGAGCTACGAGCAGTACTTC
CDR3 protein: CASSTRSYEQYF

D gene: TRBD2
V gene: TRBV6-6
J gene: TRBJ2-7
clone size: few
CDR3 DNA: TGTGCCAGCAGTTACGGGCGGGGGGACTACGAGCAGTACTTC
CDR3 protein: CASSYGRGDYEQYF

D gene: TRBD1
V gene: TRBV7-9
J gene: TRBJ1-2
clone size: few
CDR3 DNA: TGTGCCAGCAGCTTCCGGACAGGGGAGGCCTATGGCTACACCTTC
CDR3 protein: CASSFRTGEAYGYTF

D gene: TRBD2
V gene: TRBV6-5
J gene: TRBJ2-5
clone size: few
CDR3 DNA: TGTGCCAGCAGTTACTCCGGGACTAGCGGCCAAGAGACCCAGTACTTC
CDR3 protein: CASSYSGTSGQETQYF

D gene: TRBD1
V gene: TRBV20-1
J gene: TRBJ1-5
clone size: few
CDR3 DNA: TGCAGTGCTAGAGATCCTATGGACAGGGGGCTTCAGCCCCAGCATTTT
CDR3 protein: CSARDPMDRGLQPQHF

D gene: NA
V gene: TRBV7-9
J gene: TRBJ1-4
clone size: once
CDR3 DNA: TGTGCCAGCAGCCAGGCGGACTTGAATGAAAAACTGTTTTTT
CDR3 protein: CASSQADLNEKLFF

D gene: TRBD1
V gene: TRBV7-6
J gene: TRBJ2-3
clone size: NA
CDR3 DNA: TGTGCCAGCAGCCTGAGGACAGGGGTGAACACAGATACGCAGTATTTT
CDR3 protein: CASSLRTGVNTDTQYF

D gene: NA
V gene: TRBV6-2/TRBV6-3
J gene: TRBJ2-1
clone size: few
CDR3 DNA: TGTGCCAGCAGGGACTACCCGGACAATGAGCAGTTCTTC
CDR3 protein: CASRDYPDNEQFF

D gene: NA
V gene: TRBV29-1
J gene: TRBJ1-1
clone size: NA
CDR3 DNA: TGCAGCGTTCCCGGAAGTTGGGACACTGAAGCTTTCTTT
CDR3 protein: CSVPGSWDTEAFF

D gene: NA
V gene: TRBV7-6
J gene: TRBJ2-3
clone size: few
CDR3 DNA: TGTGCCAGCAGCCCAAGGACAGCGAGAGATACGCAGTATTTT
CDR3 protein: CASSPRTARDTQYF

D gene: NA
V gene: TRBV7-8
J gene: TRBJ1-5
clone size: NA
CDR3 DNA: TGTGCCAGCAGCTTCATTAGGGAGACTCAGCCCCAGCATTTT
CDR3 protein: CASSFIRETQPQHF

D gene: TRBD2
V gene: TRBV15
J gene: TRBJ2-3
clone size: few
CDR3 DNA: TGTGCCACCAGCAGATCCTGGCTGTCTAGCGGTCCCCGGGATACGCAGTATTTT
CDR3 protein: CATSRSWLSSGPRDTQYF

D gene: NA
V gene: TRBV7-8
J gene: TRBJ1-5
clone size: many
CDR3 DNA: TGTGCCAGCAGCCGTTTAGGGACGGTCAATCAGCCCCAGCATTTT
CDR3 protein: CASSRLGTVNQPQHF

D gene: TRBD1
V gene: TRBV12-3/TRBV12-4
J gene: TRBJ1-1
clone size: NA
CDR3 DNA: TGTGCCAGCAGCCTAAAGGAAGACAGGGGGGCTTTCTTT
CDR3 protein: CASSLKEDRGAFF

D gene: NA
V gene: TRBV20-1
J gene: TRBJ2-1
clone size: few
CDR3 DNA: TGCAGTGGCAGTAGCGTTGAGCAGTTCTTC
CDR3 protein: CSGSSVEQFF

D gene: TRBD2
V gene: TRBV13
J gene: TRBJ2-3
clone size: NA
CDR3 DNA: TGTGCCAGCAGCCCAGCAGACGGGGGGGCCGCAGATACGCAGTATTTT
CDR3 protein: CASSPADGGAADTQYF

D gene: NA
V gene: TRBV6-5
J gene: TRBJ2-3
clone size: NA
CDR3 DNA: TGTGCCAGCAGTTCCGTGGGGGGCCGAGATACGCAGTATTTT
CDR3 protein: CASSSVGGRDTQYF

D gene: NA
V gene: TRBV6-1
J gene: TRBJ1-1
clone size: NA
CDR3 DNA: TGTGCCAGCAGTGGCGGGATTTCGTACACTGAAGCTTTCTTT
CDR3 protein: CASSGGISYTEAFF

D gene: TRBD1
V gene: TRBV6-2/TRBV6-3
J gene: TRBJ1-1
clone size: few
CDR3 DNA: TGTGCCAGCAGTTACACCACAGGGGGCGACGGGGCTTTCTTT
CDR3 protein: CASSYTTGGDGAFF

D gene: NA
V gene: TRBV6-2/TRBV6-3
J gene: TRBJ2-1
clone size: NA
CDR3 DNA: TGTGCCAGCAGCCGACCCCCTGGGAATGAGCAGTTCTTC
CDR3 protein: CASSRPPGNEQFF

D gene: NA
V gene: TRBV7-9
J gene: TRBJ2-1
clone size: few
CDR3 DNA: TGTGCCAGCAGCTTTGTCGGTACCCACAATGAGCAGTTCTTC
CDR3 protein: CASSFVGTHNEQFF

D gene: NA
V gene: TRBV7-9
J gene: TRBJ1-3
clone size: NA
CDR3 DNA: TGTGCCAGCAGCGAACACCACGCCGGCGGCAACACCATATATTTT
CDR3 protein: CASSEHHAGGNTIYF

D gene: NA
V gene: TRBV7-2
J gene: TRBJ2-3
clone size: many
CDR3 DNA: TGTGCCAGCAGCTTAGTTAGCACAGATACGCAGTATTTT
CDR3 protein: CASSLVSTDTQYF